These 17 T cell receptor beta chains share one sample of origin, sequenced in a study of CD8+CD57+ T cells in acquired aplastic anemia. Flow cytometry had shown expanded CD8+CD57+ cells in the patients chosen for sequencing. Using genomic DNA as the template, TCR beta VDJ and CDR3 profiling was carried out. TCRdb reprocessed the reads via MiXCR and lists one record per CDR3 protein. This sample carries under 200,000 distinct CDR3 sequences, under 55% of them seen once, and the ten largest clones take about 3%. The sequencing sample was made of sorted CD4+, CD8+, or CD8+CD57+ T cells (not recorded which) from PBMCs. These receptors were taken from a human donor with aplastic anemia.

This clonotype was recorded a few times. The rearrangement links TRBV10-3 to TRBJ1-1, with 7 nucleotides matching TRBD1. From germline, CDR1 is ENHRY and CDR2 SYGVKD. The CDR3 contains 15 residues. V lost 4 bases and J lost 1; bases outside the gene matches: 6. CDR3 nucleotide sequence: TGTGCCATCAGTGCCCGACAGGGACCGAACACTGAAGCTTTCTTT. This gives the protein CAISARQGPNTEAFF.

This clonotype was recorded at least ten times. The rearrangement joins TRBV15 to TRBJ1-4, with 8 bases aligning to TRBD1. The germline V gene encodes CDR1 LNHNV and CDR2 YYDKDF (reference sequence). Trimming cost V 5 bases and J 3 bases; bases outside gene matches: 8. CDR3 size: 16 residues. CDR3 region: CATSEADRASNEKLFF. The DNA of the CDR3 is TGTGCCACCAGCGAGGCGGACAGGGCGTCTAATGAAAAACTGTTTTTT.

Notes on this clonotype: A read error may produce the germline difference seen at one junction end. The CDR3 sequence: CASSLASGGTDTQYF. The CDR3 coding sequence is TGTGCCAGCAGTTTAGCTAGCGGGGGAACAGATACGCAGTATTTT. The rearrangement joins TRBV24-1 to TRBJ2-3, with 10 bases lining up with TRBD2. This CDR3 is built from 15 residues. In germline, CDR1 is KGHDR, CDR2 SFDVKD.

The chain is built from TRBV11-2 and TRBJ2-3, with 10 bases identical to TRBD1. The germline gives CDR1 SGHAT, CDR2 FQNNGV. The CDR3 extends over 15 amino acids. Trimming removed 3 bases from V and 5 bases from J; junction bases left unmatched: 5. The CDR3 here is CASSFLGQGRDTQYF. The CDR3 region has the DNA TGTGCCAGCAGCTTCCTGGGACAGGGGAGAGATACGCAGTATTTT.

This clonotype was seen at least ten times. The rearrangement joins TRBV20-1 to TRBJ1-2, with no clear D. The V end was cut by 0 bases, the J end by 4 bases, with 18 bases between. The CDR3 runs 16 residues. Germline assignment: CDR1 DFQATT and CDR2 SNEGSKA (reference sequence). The DNA for the CDR3 is TGCAGTGCTAGAGATCGAACTACAACGGCTGCCTATGGCTACACCTTC. Its protein is CSARDRTTTAAYGYTF.

In its sample, this clonotype was seen once. This chain links TRBV15 with TRBJ2-7, with 10 nucleotides matching TRBD2. V dropped 3 bases and J dropped 5; count of bases not matched to a gene: 10. CDR3 length: 16 amino acids. Germline V gene data show CDR1 as LNHNV and CDR2 as YYDKDF (reference sequence). The CDR3 protein is CATSSSFLAGAHEQYF. In nucleotides, the CDR3 is TGTGCCACCAGCAGCTCCTTTCTAGCGGGGGCCCACGAGCAGTACTTC.

This clonotype has ten or more counts. V is TRBV19 and J is TRBJ2-7, with 11 bases matching TRBD2. The germline V gene has CDR1 LNHDA and CDR2 SQIVND (reference sequence). The CDR3 has 15 residues. With 5 bases clipped from V and 2 bases from J, the junction kept 5 bases outside the gene matches. The CDR3 protein is CASSGLAGDPYEQYF. The CDR3 nucleotides read TGTGCCAGTAGTGGACTAGCGGGCGATCCCTACGAGCAGTACTTC.

Concerning this clonotype itself: Being one base from a much bigger clone, this may be a read error. The rearrangement links TRBV10-3 to TRBJ1-6, with D perhaps matching TRBD1 (6 bases). This CDR3 has 14 residues. Germline values: CDR1 ENHRY, CDR2 SYGVKD. Here the CDR3 reads CAISADSSNSPLYF. As DNA, the CDR3 is TGTGCCATCAGTGCGGACAGTAGTAATTCACCCCTCTACTTT.

The table lists this clonotype with many counts. This chain uses TRBV28 with TRBJ1-6, with D uncertain. The CDR3 has 12 residues. V was shortened by 6 bases and J by 8 bases, with 8 bases between the two germline ends. Germline V lookup: CDR1 MDHEN, CDR2 SYDVKM. This CDR3 reads CASSPVDSPLHF. The CDR3 nucleotides are TGTGCCAGCAGCCCAGTAGATTCACCCCTCCACTTT.

The chain links TRBV7-3 to TRBJ2-5, with D perhaps TRBD2 (5 bases). The CDR3 loop spans 12 amino acids. Germline assignment: CDR1 SGHTA and CDR2 FQGTGA. V lost 5 bases and J lost 7, with 11 bases in between. CDR3 sequence: CASSEPEGTQYF. In DNA, the CDR3 is TGTGCCAGCAGCGAACCCGAGGGGACCCAGTACTTC. The whole variable domain, remainder taken from reference TRBV7-3 and TRBJ2-5, is GAGVSQTPSNKVTEKGKYVELRCDPISGHTALYWYRQSLGQGPEFLIYFQGTGAADDSGLPNDRFFAVRPEGSVSTLKIQRTERGDSAVYLCASSEPEGTQYFGPGTRLLVL.

The rearrangement links TRBV24-1 to TRBJ2-6; D is perhaps TRBD1 or TRBD2 (6 bases each). CDR3 size: 17 residues. The V end lost 3 bases, the J end lost 4 bases, and 15 bases lay between the germline ends. The germline V gene encodes CDR1 KGHDR and CDR2 SFDVKD. CDR3: CATSDPGAGSGANVLTF. Written as DNA, the CDR3 is TGTGCCACCAGTGATCCGGGGGCGGGGTCCGGGGCCAACGTCCTGACTTTC.

This clonotype was seen ten or more times. The CDR3 DNA reads TGTGCCAGCAGTTCGAGGGGACTAGCGGGTACCTACGAGCAGTACTTC. Translation: CASSSRGLAGTYEQYF. The V gene is TRBV12-3 or TRBV12-4, the J gene TRBJ2-7, with 12 bases aligning to TRBD2. The CDR3 runs 16 residues. Trimming cost V 4 bases and J 2 bases; bases outside gene matches: 6.

J is TRBJ2-7 and V is TRBV7-8; 9 bases align to TRBD2. This CDR3 has 16 residues. Per germline, CDR1 SGHVS and CDR2 FQNEAQ. The V segment lost 4 bases and the J segment 3 bases; nucleotides outside the gene matches: 10. The CDR3 protein is CASSSGVAGVNYEQYF. The CDR3 coding sequence is TGTGCCAGCAGCTCGGGGGTAGCGGGGGTGAACTACGAGCAGTACTTC. The full variable domain, its missing parts supplied by reference TRBV7-8 and TRBJ2-7, is GAGVSQSPRYKVAKRGQDVALRCDPISGHVSLFWYQQALGQGPEFLTYFQNEAQLDKSGLPSDRFFAERPEGSVSTLKIQRTQQEDSAVYLCASSSGVAGVNYEQYFGPGTRLTVT.

CDR3 sequence (DNA): TGTGCCACCAGCAGTGAACGGGGTGAGCAGTTCTTC. Translated: CATSSERGEQFF. This chain links TRBV15 with TRBJ2-1; possibly TRBD2 for D (5 bases). Germline-derived CDR1 and CDR2 are LNHNV and YYDKDF (reference sequence). V dropped 3 bases and J dropped 9 bases, with 9 bases sitting between them. The CDR3 has 12 amino acids.

The V gene is TRBV7-7, the J gene TRBJ2-1; TRBD1 matches at 8 bases. This CDR3 has 14 residues. Germline V gene data show CDR1 as SSHAT and CDR2 as FNYEAQ (reference sequence). The J segment lost 8 bases and the V segment lost 5 bases, leaving 8 bases of the junction unmatched. This CDR3 is CASSPDRGRDEQFF. The DNA of the CDR3 is TGTGCCAGCAGCCCCGACAGGGGTCGCGATGAGCAGTTCTTC.

The gene calls are TRBV20-1 and TRBJ2-1, with 7 nucleotides matching TRBD2. Germline CDR1 and CDR2: DFQATT and SNEGSKA (reference sequence). V shed 0 bases and J 5 bases; nucleotides not matched to a gene: 4. CDR3 size: 14 residues. The DNA of the CDR3 is TGCAGTGCTAGAGAGGTGGGAGGGAACAATGAGCAGTTCTTC. Encoded protein: CSAREVGGNNEQFF.

This clonotype was counted at least ten times. The chain carries TRBV11-1 and TRBJ2-2; 8 bases match TRBD1. Per the germline V gene, CDR1 is SGHAT and CDR2 is FQDESV (reference sequence). V shed 5 bases, J shed 4 bases, and the junction held 9 bases outside the gene matches. The CDR3 loop spans 16 amino acids. DNA for the CDR3: TGTGCCAGCAGCGCAGACGACACAGGGGGCACCGGGGAGCTGTTTTTT. The encoded protein is CASSADDTGGTGELFF.